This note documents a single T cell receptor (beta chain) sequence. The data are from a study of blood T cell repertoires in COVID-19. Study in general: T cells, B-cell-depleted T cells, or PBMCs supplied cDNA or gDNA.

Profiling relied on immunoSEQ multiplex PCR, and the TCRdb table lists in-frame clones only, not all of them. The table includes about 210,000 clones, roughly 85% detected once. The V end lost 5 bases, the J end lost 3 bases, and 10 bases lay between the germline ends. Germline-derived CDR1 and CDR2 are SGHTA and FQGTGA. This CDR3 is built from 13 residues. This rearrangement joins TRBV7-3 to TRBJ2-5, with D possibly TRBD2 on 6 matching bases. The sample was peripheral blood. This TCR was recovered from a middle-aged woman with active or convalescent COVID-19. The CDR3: CASSTPGEETQYF. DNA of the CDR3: TGTGCCAGCAGCACCCCGGGGGAAGAGACCCAGTACTTC.